These 3 T cell receptor beta chains originate from one sample sequenced in a study of T cell responses to AZD1222 COVID-19 vaccine. Using immunoSEQ multiplex PCR, the repertoire was profiled, and TCRdb retains in-frame clones only, with some absent. The sample includes 100,000 or so clones, around nine tenths of them seen just once. This sample comprised peripheral blood, obtained 28 days after the second AZD1222 dose. The receptors originated from an adult who received the AZD1222 COVID-19 vaccine.

The genes are TRBV30 and TRBJ2-7; D gene ambiguous. Trimming stripped 6 bases from V and 0 bases from J, with 9 bases between. CDR1 is GTSNPN and CDR2 is SVGIG in the germline V gene (reference sequence). The CDR3 loop spans 12 amino acids. The CDR3 protein is CACRSSSYEQYF. CDR3 bases: TGTGCCTGCCGTTCGAGCTCCTACGAGCAGTACTTC.

The sample holds a few counts of this clone. The chain combines TRBV6-2 or TRBV6-3 with TRBJ1-1; 7 nucleotides line up with TRBD1. The CDR3 runs to 15 residues. The ends lost 8 bases at V and 0 bases at J; junction bases unmatched: 9. Per germline, CDR1 MNHEY and CDR2 SVGEGT. CDR3 DNA sequence: TGTGCCAGCGGCCCGCAGGGGGATATGAACACTGAAGCTTTCTTT. Translated, it gives CASGPQGDMNTEAFF.

This chain links TRBV6-5 with TRBJ1-2; 8 bases align to TRBD1. Germline V gene lookup returns CDR1 MNHEY and CDR2 SVGAGI. The ends lost 0 bases at V and 4 bases at J; junction bases unmatched: 4. The CDR3 is 15 amino acids. The CDR3, as DNA: TGTGCCAGCAGTTACTCGGCAGGGGGCGTCTATGGCTACACCTTC. Translating gives CASSYSAGGVYGYTF.